This passage covers 20 T cell receptor beta chains from one sample sequenced in a study of somatic mutations in cytotoxic T cells in rheumatoid arthritis. The data were produced by immunoSEQ multiplex PCR, yet TCRdb's version contains in-frame clones alone and is incomplete. The repertoire holds around 15,000 clones, with approximately 80% as singletons. Sequencing was done on a sample of CD8+ T cells sorted from blood. The receptors come from an adult with rheumatoid arthritis.

The V call is TRBV5-1, the J call TRBJ2-7; D gene ambiguous. V lost 0 bases and J lost 3, with 10 bases in between. This CDR3 has 14 amino acids. Germline CDR1 and CDR2: SGHRS and YFSETQ. CDR3: CASSLVGGYYEQYF. The CDR3 nucleotides are TGCGCCAGCAGCTTGGTTGGCGGATACTACGAGCAGTACTTC.

This chain connects TRBV7-2 to TRBJ1-1, with 10 bases matching TRBD1. The V and J ends lost 3 bases and 9 bases, in that order; junction bases with no gene match: 16. The CDR3 length is 17 residues. Per germline, CDR1 SGHTA and CDR2 FQGNSA. CDR3 sequence: CASSFTDRGRDSLQAFF. The CDR3 DNA reads as TGTGCCAGCAGCTTTACAGACAGGGGGCGTGATTCGCTTCAAGCTTTCTTT.

V gene TRBV6-1 combines with J gene TRBJ1-2, with a weak D call TRBD1 (6 bases). The CDR3 has 14 amino acids. V lost 6 bases and J 0 bases, leaving 11 bases between the germline ends. Germline V gene lookup returns CDR1 MNHNS and CDR2 SASEGT. In DNA form, the CDR3 reads TGTGCCAGCAGCGCCGGGACAACTAACTATGGCTACACCTTC. Translation: CASSAGTTNYGYTF.

This clone was counted once. This chain links TRBV7-6 with TRBJ2-1; 11 bases line up with TRBD2. The CDR3 sequence is 15 residues long. Germline V gene lookup returns CDR1 SGHVS and CDR2 FNYEAQ. The junction had 3 bases not matched to a gene; V was cut back by 4 bases and J by 4 bases. For the CDR3, the DNA is TGTGCCAGCAGCTCCATAGCGGGGGGGTACAATGAGCAGTTCTTC. Residues: CASSSIAGGYNEQFF.

The chain employs TRBV5-4 and TRBJ1-2; no firm D call. The CDR3 contains 14 residues. Trimming cost V 0 bases and J 4 bases, with 10 bases left between them. CDR1 and CDR2 from the germline V gene are SGHNT and YYREEE (reference sequence). CDR3 in amino acids: CASSLAATPYGYTF. CDR3 nucleotides: TGTGCCAGCAGCTTGGCGGCTACGCCCTATGGCTACACCTTC.

The chain recombines TRBV23-1 with TRBJ2-7; TRBD1 agrees at 10 bases. TRBV23-1 has ORF status, its function being uncertain. This CDR3 contains 17 residues. With 3 bases clipped from V and 1 base from J, the junction kept 9 bases outside the gene matches. The CDR3, as DNA: TGCGCCAGCAGTCACCCCGGCCCGGGACAGGGGTCCTACGAGCAGTACTTC. It is translated as CASSHPGPGQGSYEQYF.

The chain uses TRBV9 and TRBJ2-1; D not resolved. Germline-derived CDR1 and CDR2 are SGDLS and YYNGEE. This CDR3 is built from 14 residues. Trimming stripped 3 bases from V and 4 bases from J, with 11 bases between. The CDR3 region has the DNA TGTGCCAGCAGCGCCTTCGACACTTACAATGAGCAGTTCTTC. Protein: CASSAFDTYNEQFF.

The V call is TRBV5-4, the J call TRBJ1-2; D might be TRBD1 (6 bases). The CDR3 runs to 13 residues. V dropped 3 bases and J dropped 8 bases, with 14 bases sitting between them. Germline lookup yields CDR1 SGHNT and CDR2 YYREEE (reference sequence). DNA for the CDR3: TGTGCCAGCAGCTATGGGGGCGGGGTAGGCTACACCTTC. This gives the protein CASSYGGGVGYTF.

The V call is TRBV30, the J call TRBJ1-2; the D gene is possibly TRBD1 (6 bases). Germline V gives CDR1 GTSNPN, CDR2 SVGIG (reference sequence). The CDR3 is made up of 14 amino acids. The V and J ends lost 2 bases and 3 bases respectively, with 13 bases between them. In DNA form, the CDR3 reads TGTGCCTGGAGTCCCCTGACAGGAGACTATGGCTACACCTTC. This translates into CAWSPLTGDYGYTF.

This chain links TRBV16 with TRBJ2-3, with TRBD2 as a possible D gene (5 bases). V was pared by 0 bases and J by 2 bases, with 6 bases between. The length of the CDR3 is 14 residues. CDR1 and CDR2 from the germline V gene are KGHSY and FQNENV. This CDR3 is CASSQSSDTDTQYF. In DNA, the CDR3 is TGTGCCAGCAGCCAATCTAGCGACACAGATACGCAGTATTTT.

The chain is built from TRBV2 and TRBJ2-7; the D call may be TRBD1 or TRBD2 (5 bases each). The CDR3 has 15 amino acids. Germline CDR1 and CDR2: SNHLY and FYNNEI. Trimming pared 3 bases from V and 2 bases from J, leaving 14 bases between. DNA of the CDR3: TGTGCCAGCAGTGAGGGTCCCCGGGACGCCTACGAGCAGTACTTC. This codes for CASSEGPRDAYEQYF.

The chain couples TRBV5-1 to TRBJ2-7; the match to TRBD2 covers 14 bases. The CDR3 length is 18 residues. V lost 3 bases to trimming and J lost 4 bases; unmatched junction nucleotides: 12. Looked up from germline, CDR1 is SGHRS and CDR2 is YFSETQ. CDR3 sequence: CASSWDETSGRARYEQYF. CDR3 bases: TGCGCCAGCAGCTGGGATGAGACTAGCGGGAGGGCCAGGTACGAGCAGTACTTC.

This chain joins TRBV4-1 and TRBJ1-2; a possible D gene is TRBD1 (6 bases). Trimming shortened V by 1 base and J by 6 bases, and 15 bases separated the two germline ends. The CDR3 length is 15 residues. Germline assignment: CDR1 MGHRA and CDR2 YSYEKL. The CDR3 loop is CASSQVRGAEDGYTF. For the CDR3, the DNA is TGCGCCAGCAGCCAAGTTCGGGGGGCAGAGGATGGCTACACCTTC.

The gene calls are TRBV7-2 and TRBJ2-3; 8 nucleotides match TRBD2. Germline V gene lookup returns CDR1 SGHTA and CDR2 FQGNSA. The CDR3 covers 15 residues. J gave up 2 bases and V 3 bases, and 4 bases lay outside the gene matches. This CDR3 is CASSLGTRATDTQYF. CDR3 nucleotide sequence: TGTGCCAGCAGCTTGGGGACTAGGGCCACAGATACGCAGTATTTT. Looking up the rest from reference TRBV7-2 and TRBJ2-3 gives the full variable domain: GAGVSQSPSNKVTEKGKDVELRCDPISGHTALYWYRQSLGQGLEFLIYFQGNSAPDKSGLPSDRFSAERTGGSVSTLTIQRTQQEDSAVYLCASSLGTRATDTQYFGPGTRLTVL.

This chain uses TRBV11-2 with TRBJ2-7, with D maybe TRBD2 (6 bases). With 4 bases removed from V and 3 bases from J, the gap between germline ends came to 16 bases. CDR3 length: 15 residues. Looked up from germline, CDR1 is SGHAT and CDR2 is FQNNGV. CDR3: CASSSGLEVGYEQYF. CDR3 bases: TGTGCCAGCAGCTCGGGACTGGAAGTCGGCTACGAGCAGTACTTC.

The chain carries TRBV7-9 and TRBJ2-7, with TRBD2 identical over 13 bases. The CDR3 extends over 17 amino acids. Germline CDR1 reads SEHNR; CDR2 reads FQNEAQ (reference sequence). The J segment lost 1 base and the V segment lost 4 bases, leaving 7 bases of the junction unmatched. This CDR3 reads CASSSGTSGTFSYEQYF. The CDR3 bases are TGTGCCAGCAGCTCCGGGACTAGCGGGACGTTTTCCTACGAGCAGTACTTC.

This chain uses TRBV6-4 with TRBJ2-1, with TRBD2 matching over 7 bases. This CDR3 contains 15 residues. Per the germline V gene, CDR1 is MRHNA and CDR2 is SNTAGT. The V segment lost 5 bases and the J segment 1 base; nucleotides outside the gene matches: 5. As DNA, the CDR3 is TGTGCCAGCAGTAGGCAGGGAGGGTCCTACAATGAGCAGTTCTTC. Translated, it gives CASSRQGGSYNEQFF.

V and J are TRBV30 and TRBJ2-7; possible D gene TRBD1, 6 bases. Germline V gene sequence: CDR1 GTSNPN, CDR2 SVGIG (reference sequence). The V end lost 0 bases, the J end lost 2 bases, and 8 bases lay between the germline ends. The CDR3 length is 13 residues. CDR3 sequence: CAWSVRQAYEQYF. In DNA, the CDR3 is TGTGCCTGGAGTGTACGACAGGCCTACGAGCAGTACTTC.

V and J are TRBV29-1 and TRBJ2-5; a weak D match, TRBD1 (5 bases). Trimming left V 3 bases short and J 5 bases short, with 13 bases between. Germline V gene data show CDR1 as SQVTM and CDR2 as ANQGSEA. CDR3 size: 13 residues. CDR3 region: CSVDYDSTETQYF. The CDR3 coding sequence is TGCAGCGTTGATTACGACAGTACGGAGACCCAGTACTTC.

The chain couples TRBV7-2 to TRBJ2-3; weak D call: TRBD2 (6 bases). This CDR3 region has 15 residues. The V gene lost 1 base and the J gene lost 6 bases, with 14 bases spanning the gap. Germline V CDR1 and CDR2: SGHTA, FQGNSA. DNA of the CDR3: TGTGCCAGCAGCTTAGTTGGCGGGATAACCGATACGCAGTATTTT. Amino acid sequence: CASSLVGGITDTQYF.